A selection of T cell receptor beta chains follows, all from one sample in a study of blood T cell repertoires in COVID-19. The assay was immunoSEQ multiplex PCR, and TCRdb's table has in-frame clones only and misses some. The data show tens of thousands of clones, with roughly four fifths seen just once and 27% held by the top ten. Specimen: peripheral blood. The receptors originated from a human donor in a cohort sampled during active COVID-19. Each CDR3 is given with its conserved first and last residue. Fields, in order: CDR3 length, J gene, V gene, CDR3 protein.

15,TRBJ2-5,TRBV4-2,CASSPGTGGQETQYF
17,TRBJ2-1,TRBV18,CASSPNQGTGGPNEQFF
13,TRBJ1-5,TRBV6-1,CASSEASRPAQHF
14,TRBJ2-1,TRBV11-2,CASRVLTGYNEQFF
13,TRBJ2-1,TRBV7-3,CASSPTRENEQFF
19,TRBJ2-3,TRBV9,CASSVAPAGRGGGADTQYF
13,TRBJ2-1,TRBV14,CASSQAPRGEQFF
19,TRBJ1-5,TRBV7-2,CASSLAETAFVYSNQPQHF
16,TRBJ2-5,TRBV5-1,CASSLEGGGASETQYF
14,TRBJ1-6,TRBV18,CASSRDRRNSPLHF
15,TRBJ2-3,TRBV2,CARGTSGGATDTQYF
16,TRBJ2-5,TRBV6-1,CASSEVLAGGRETQYF
17,TRBJ1-4,TRBV6-1,CASSEALRGRGNEKLFF
15,TRBJ1-1,TRBV7-8,CASSSNGQANTEAFF
15,TRBJ2-7,TRBV3-1/TRBV3-2,CASSQDSPGSYEQYF
14,TRBJ2-3,TRBV5-1,CASSRTGGEDTQYF
13,TRBJ1-2,TRBV12-3/TRBV12-4,CASSSNRGLGYTF
15,TRBJ2-3,TRBV4-2,CASSPGTGGTDTQYF
16,TRBJ2-7,TRBV4-1,CASSQGAGGSPYEQYF
14,TRBJ1-1,TRBV19,CASRGDRGRTEAFF
13,TRBJ2-5,TRBV6-5,CASSSPSGETQYF
12,TRBJ1-2,TRBV7-9,CASSSQGPDYTF
16,TRBJ2-2,TRBV10-1,CASSERWGPNTGELFF
16,TRBJ2-7,TRBV5-4,CASSPLGQELPGEQYF
16,TRBJ2-3,TRBV11-2,CASSLTSGGRADTQYF
15,TRBJ1-5,TRBV5-8,CASSFGTVSNQPQHF
16,TRBJ2-2,TRBV10-3,CAIYGGVLGDTGELFF
16,TRBJ2-5,TRBV4-2,CASSQEGQGPKETQYF
19,TRBJ1-5,TRBV7-9,CASSPEMDSWEPSNQPQHF
14,TRBJ1-6,TRBV5-1,CASRATEDNSPLHF
15,TRBJ2-5,TRBV3-1/TRBV3-2,CASSRLGGGQETQYF
15,TRBJ1-6,TRBV11-2,CASTVGQGFAQPLHF
15,TRBJ2-2,TRBV13,CASSLSGAGTGELFF
18,TRBJ2-2,TRBV2,CASSHSPPDRGGTGELFF
15,TRBJ1-1,TRBV12-5,CASGTDRGIRAEAFF
16,TRBJ2-5,TRBV6-5,CASSYSGTGYQETQYF
15,TRBJ2-3,TRBV7-3,CASSLTQGHTDTQYF
15,TRBJ1-1,TRBV28,CASSTLGQGGAEAFF
11,TRBJ1-1,TRBV20-1,CSAGQNTEAFF